The TCR beta chain described here comes from a study of blood T cell repertoires in COVID-19. Study-wide context: The United States, Italy and Spain were the sources of the acute and convalescent COVID-19 samples. The analysed material was cDNA or gDNA that came from T cells, B-cell-depleted T cells, or PBMCs.

The CDR3 has 14 amino acids. The V segment lost 5 bases and the J segment 5 bases; nucleotides outside the gene matches: 8. Germline lookup yields CDR1 MNHEY and CDR2 SMNVEV (reference sequence). Authors' analysis steps: Amplification from reference gene primers served as the basis for estimated nucleated cell counts. The data were produced by immunoSEQ multiplex PCR, yet TCRdb's version contains in-frame clones alone and is incomplete. The D gene and trimming were derived from the DNA, and the V and J assignments and clone size from that table. In the table there are some 120,000 clones, approximately 90% of which are singletons.

The sequenced sample consisted of peripheral blood. The chain recombines TRBV27 with TRBJ2-7, with TRBD1 matching 8 bases. This clonotype was obtained from a man aged 65 to 79 with active or convalescent COVID-19. In DNA form, the CDR3 reads TGTGCCAGCAGTCGGACAGGGATCGAGCACGAGCAGTACTTC. This encodes CASSRTGIEHEQYF.